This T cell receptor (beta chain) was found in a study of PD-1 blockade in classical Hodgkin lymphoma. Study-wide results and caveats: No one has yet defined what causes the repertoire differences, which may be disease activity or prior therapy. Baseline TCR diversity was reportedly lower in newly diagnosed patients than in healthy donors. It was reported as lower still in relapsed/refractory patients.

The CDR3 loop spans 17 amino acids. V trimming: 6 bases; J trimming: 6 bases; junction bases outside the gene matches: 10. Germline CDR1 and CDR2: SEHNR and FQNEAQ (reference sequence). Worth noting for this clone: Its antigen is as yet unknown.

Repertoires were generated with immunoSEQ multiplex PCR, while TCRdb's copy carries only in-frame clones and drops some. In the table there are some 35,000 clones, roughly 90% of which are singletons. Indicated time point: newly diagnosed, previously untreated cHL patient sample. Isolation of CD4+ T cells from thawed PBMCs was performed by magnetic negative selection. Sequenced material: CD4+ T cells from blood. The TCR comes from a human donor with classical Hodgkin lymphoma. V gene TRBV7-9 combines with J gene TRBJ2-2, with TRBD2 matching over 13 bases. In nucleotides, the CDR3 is TGTGCCAGCAGTTTTCAAACTAGCGGGAGGGCCTCCGGGGAGCTGTTTTTT. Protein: CASSFQTSGRASGELFF.